The TCR beta chain described here comes from a study of cytomegalovirus exposure and HLA in healthy donors. General observations from the study: Using a false discovery rate of 0.05, a later analysis showed that 15,000 to 20,000 TCR beta sequences were associated with HLA alleles. Reports state that TCR beta sequences accurately predicted most subjects' HLA-A and HLA-B alleles. Later on, an analysis showed TCR association rates differing by HLA locus, with DRB1 the most and HLA-C the fewest.

The PCR employed 60 Vbeta primers together with 13 Jbeta primers. Original handling: Approximately 11 million shared chains were among the approximately 76 million unique TCR beta chains that a later analysis counted. Here immunoSEQ multiplex PCR was the method, and the copy in TCRdb shows in-frame clones only, minus some. Clone size and the V and J calls come from that table; the DNA yielded D and trimming. This sample's table reports 40,000 or so clones. Notes on this clone: Its matching antigen is unknown.

The germline V gene encodes CDR1 MDHEN and CDR2 SYDVKM. Trimming pared 3 bases from V and 8 bases from J, leaving 13 bases between. CDR3 length: 13 amino acids. This chain links TRBV28 with TRBJ1-2, with a weak D call TRBD1 (5 bases). Sequenced sample: PBMCs. The source of this sequence is a male donor in good health and CMV-seronegative. CDR3 in amino acids: CASSFQGGRGYTF. For the CDR3, the DNA is TGTGCCAGCAGTTTCCAGGGAGGGCGAGGCTACACCTTC.